The 6 T cell receptor beta chains listed next were all sequenced from one sample in a study of human T cells and chemical hapten exposure. Time point specified: patch test 3, about 24 weeks after DPC sensitization. As for treatment: therapeutic diphenylcyclopropenone sensitization with weekly scalp DPC. Each CDR3 protein is one row after TCRdb ran MiXCR on the RACE reads. The sample yields 95,000 to 150,000 distinct CDR3 sequences, 11% seen once. The source material was whole blood, sampled in connection with sensitization to the hapten diphenylcyclopropenone (DPC). All receptors derive from a woman aged 50 to 65 with alopecia areata. Some clones in this sample may be carry-over from other donors' samples.

This clonotype was seen more than once but under ten times. The J gene is TRBJ2-1, the V gene TRBV6-5; D is perhaps TRBD1 (6 bases). Trimming pared 0 bases from V and 6 bases from J, leaving 12 bases between. The CDR3 has 15 amino acids. Germline V lookup: CDR1 MNHEY, CDR2 SVGAGI. CDR3 in amino acids: CASSYSSGETNEQFF. The CDR3 DNA reads TGTGCCAGCAGTTACTCGTCAGGGGAGACCAATGAGCAGTTCTTC.

This clonotype occurred many times. The J gene is TRBJ1-5, the V gene TRBV20-1, with 11 positions matching TRBD1. Germline-derived CDR1 and CDR2 are DFQATT and SNEGSKA (reference sequence). V lost 4 bases, J lost 2 bases, and 13 bases stayed unmatched. The CDR3 runs to 18 residues. For the CDR3, the DNA is TGCAGTGCTAACCGGCGGGACAGGGGGTCGGTTGGCAATCAGCCCCAGCATTTT. It codes for CSANRRDRGSVGNQPQHF.

In this sample, this clonotype turned up many times. This rearrangement joins TRBV28 to TRBJ2-1, with D possibly matching TRBD2 (5 bases). Germline CDR1 MDHEN, CDR2 SYDVKM. The CDR3 contains 14 residues. V lost 6 bases and J 6 bases, leaving 15 bases between the germline ends. The CDR3 sequence is CASRAGLGANEQFF. The CDR3 region has the DNA TGTGCCAGCAGGGCCGGACTCGGAGCCAATGAGCAGTTCTTC.

This clonotype was detected ten times or more. V is TRBV5-1 and J is TRBJ1-4, with D perhaps matching TRBD1 (5 bases). Germline CDR1 SGHRS, CDR2 YFSETQ. This CDR3 has 14 amino acids. The ends were cut back, 2 bases at V and 7 bases at J, with 12 bases in the middle. This CDR3 is CASSLTGTVEKLFF. In DNA form, the CDR3 reads TGCGCCAGCAGCTTAACCGGGACTGTTGAAAAACTGTTTTTT.

The table lists this clonotype with a few counts. V usage is TRBV18 and J usage is TRBJ1-1; possible D gene TRBD1, 5 bases. V was clipped by 4 bases and J by 5 bases, with 14 bases between them. CDR3 length: 14 residues. Germline V CDR1 and CDR2: KGHSH, LQKENI. Written as DNA, the CDR3 is TGTGCCAGCTCACTTCCCACGGGGGAGACTGAAGCTTTCTTT. Translating gives CASSLPTGETEAFF.

There are a few counts of this clonotype. The chain uses TRBV9 and TRBJ2-7; the D gene is possibly TRBD2 (5 bases). CDR1 SGDLS and CDR2 YYNGEE come from the germline V gene. Trimming removed 4 bases from V and 2 bases from J, with 13 bases in between. The CDR3 covers 14 residues. In DNA, the CDR3 is TGTGCCAGCAGCCCCGGGCGGGTAACCTACGAGCAGTACTTC. Translation: CASSPGRVTYEQYF.